This T cell receptor (beta chain) was recorded in a study of blood T cell repertoires in COVID-19. Overall study context: The United States, Italy and Spain provided the acute and convalescent COVID-19 samples. PBMCs, B-cell-depleted T cells, or T cells provided the cDNA or gDNA that made up the material.

Clinical history as reported by participants underpinned cohort assignment. The CDR3 sequence is 16 residues long. V shed 4 bases and J 5 bases; nucleotides not matched to a gene: 10. The germline V gene encodes CDR1 MNHNS and CDR2 SASEGT. As originally analysed: The assay estimated nucleated cells by amplifying reference gene primers. Produced via immunoSEQ multiplex PCR; TCRdb's table is partial and in-frame only. V, J and clone size were drawn from that table, and D and trimming were deduced from the DNA. The data contain some 130,000 clones, under 90% of them singletons. The sample taken for sequencing was PBMCs or T cells enriched from blood (not recorded which). The gene calls are TRBV6-1 and TRBJ1-4; TRBD1 matches 7 bases. This TCR came from a man aged 35 to 55 with acute COVID-19. The CDR3 region is CASSAQGGRANEKLFF. CDR3 nucleotides: TGTGCCAGCAGTGCTCAGGGGGGCAGGGCAAATGAAAAACTGTTTTTT.